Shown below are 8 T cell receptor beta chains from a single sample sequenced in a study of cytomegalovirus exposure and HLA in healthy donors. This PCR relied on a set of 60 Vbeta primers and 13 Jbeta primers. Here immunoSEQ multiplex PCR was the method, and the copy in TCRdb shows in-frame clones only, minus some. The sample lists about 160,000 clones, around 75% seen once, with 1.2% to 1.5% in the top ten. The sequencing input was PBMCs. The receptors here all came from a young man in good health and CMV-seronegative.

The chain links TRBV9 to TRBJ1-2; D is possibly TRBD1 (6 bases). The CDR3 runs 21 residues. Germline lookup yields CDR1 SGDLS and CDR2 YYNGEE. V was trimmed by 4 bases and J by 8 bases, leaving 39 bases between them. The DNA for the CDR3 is TGTGCCAGCAGCCCCAGTATGGCCTCCGACAGGTTTCTTCGCCCTGGTCGCGGCTACACCTTC. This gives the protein CASSPSMASDRFLRPGRGYTF. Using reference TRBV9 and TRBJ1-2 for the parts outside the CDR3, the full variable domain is DSGVTQTPKHLITATGQRVTLRCSPRSGDLSVYWYQQSLDQGLQFLIQYYNGEERAKGNILERFSAQQFPDLHSELNLSSLELGDSALYFCASSPSMASDRFLRPGRGYTFGSGTRLTVV.

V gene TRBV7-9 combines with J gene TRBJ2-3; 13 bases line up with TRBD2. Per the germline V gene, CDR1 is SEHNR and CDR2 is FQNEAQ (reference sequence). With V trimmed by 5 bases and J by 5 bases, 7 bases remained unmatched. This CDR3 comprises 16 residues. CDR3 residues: CASSRSGLAGRDTQYF. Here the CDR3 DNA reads TGTGCCAGCAGCCGGTCGGGACTAGCGGGAAGAGATACGCAGTATTTT.

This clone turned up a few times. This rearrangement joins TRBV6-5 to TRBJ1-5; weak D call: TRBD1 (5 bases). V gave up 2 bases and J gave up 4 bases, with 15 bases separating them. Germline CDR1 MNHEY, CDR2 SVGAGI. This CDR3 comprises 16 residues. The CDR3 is CASSYLGVGANQPQHF. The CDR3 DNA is TGTGCCAGCAGTTACCTAGGGGTAGGGGCGAATCAGCCCCAGCATTTT.

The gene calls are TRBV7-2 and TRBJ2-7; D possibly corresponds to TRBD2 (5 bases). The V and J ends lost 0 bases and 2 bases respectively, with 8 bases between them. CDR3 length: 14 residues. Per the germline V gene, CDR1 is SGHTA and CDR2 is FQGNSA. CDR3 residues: CASSLAGVTYEQYF. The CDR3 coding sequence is TGTGCCAGCAGCTTAGCGGGAGTAACCTACGAGCAGTACTTC. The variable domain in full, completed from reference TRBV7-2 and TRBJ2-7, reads GAGVSQSPSNKVTEKGKDVELRCDPISGHTALYWYRQSLGQGLEFLIYFQGNSAPDKSGLPSDRFSAERTGGSVSTLTIQRTQQEDSAVYLCASSLAGVTYEQYFGPGTRLTVT.

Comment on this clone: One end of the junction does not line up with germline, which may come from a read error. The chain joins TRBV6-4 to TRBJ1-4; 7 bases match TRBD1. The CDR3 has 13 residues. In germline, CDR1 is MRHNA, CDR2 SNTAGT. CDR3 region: CASAPGTVEKLLF. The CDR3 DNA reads TGTGCCAGCGCCCCAGGGACAGTCGAAAAACTGCTTTTT.

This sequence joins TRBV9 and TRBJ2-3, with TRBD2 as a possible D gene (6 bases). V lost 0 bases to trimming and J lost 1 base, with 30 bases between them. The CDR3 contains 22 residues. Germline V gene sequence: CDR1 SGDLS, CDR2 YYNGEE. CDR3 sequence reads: CASSVATGVRYGQTGGTDTQYF. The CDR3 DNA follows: TGTGCCAGCAGCGTAGCCACTGGGGTGCGGTACGGGCAAACGGGGGGCACAGATACGCAGTATTTT. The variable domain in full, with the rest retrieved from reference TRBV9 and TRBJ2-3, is DSGVTQTPKHLITATGQRVTLRCSPRSGDLSVYWYQQSLDQGLQFLIQYYNGEERAKGNILERFSAQQFPDLHSELNLSSLELGDSALYFCASSVATGVRYGQTGGTDTQYFGPGTRLTVL.

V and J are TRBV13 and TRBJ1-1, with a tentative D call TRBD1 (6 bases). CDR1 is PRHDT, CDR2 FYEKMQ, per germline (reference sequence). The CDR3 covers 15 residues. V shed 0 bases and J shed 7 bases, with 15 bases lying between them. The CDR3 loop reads CASSLGGGIGYEAFF. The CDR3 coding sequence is TGTGCCAGCAGCTTAGGAGGGGGAATCGGTTATGAAGCTTTCTTT. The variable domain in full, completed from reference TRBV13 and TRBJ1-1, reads AAGVIQSPRHLIKEKRETATLKCYPIPRHDTVYWYQQGPGQDPQFLISFYEKMQSDKGSIPDRFSAQQFSDYHSELNMSSLELGDSALYFCASSLGGGIGYEAFFGQGTRLTVV.

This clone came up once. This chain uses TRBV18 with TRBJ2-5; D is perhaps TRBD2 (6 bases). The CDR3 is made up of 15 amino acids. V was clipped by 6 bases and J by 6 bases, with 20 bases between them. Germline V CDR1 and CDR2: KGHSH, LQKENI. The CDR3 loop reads CASSKSRAEGKTQYF. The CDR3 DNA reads TGTGCCAGCTCGAAAAGTAGGGCGGAGGGGAAGACCCAGTACTTC.